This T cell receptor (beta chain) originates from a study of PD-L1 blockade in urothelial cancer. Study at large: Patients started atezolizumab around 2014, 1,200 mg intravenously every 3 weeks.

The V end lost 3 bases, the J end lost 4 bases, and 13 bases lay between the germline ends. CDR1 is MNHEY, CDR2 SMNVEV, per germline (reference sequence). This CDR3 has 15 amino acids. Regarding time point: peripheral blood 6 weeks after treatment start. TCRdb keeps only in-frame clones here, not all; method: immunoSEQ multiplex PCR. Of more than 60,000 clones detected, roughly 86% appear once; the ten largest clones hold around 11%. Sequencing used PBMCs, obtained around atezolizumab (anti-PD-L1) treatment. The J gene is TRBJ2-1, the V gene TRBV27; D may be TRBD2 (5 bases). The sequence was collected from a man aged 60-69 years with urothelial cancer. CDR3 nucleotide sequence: TGTGCCAGCAGTTTTATGGGAGTGTCTTACAATGAGCAGTTCTTC. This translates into CASSFMGVSYNEQFF.